These T cell receptor beta chains were read from a single sample in a study of blood T cell repertoires in COVID-19. Assay used: immunoSEQ multiplex PCR; TCRdb lists only in-frame clones, some missing. The sample carries under 150,000 clones, just under 85% recorded once. The sequencing input was peripheral blood. Source of these receptors: a human donor in a cohort sampled during active COVID-19. Each CDR3 is given with its conserved first and last residue. The order of the fields is clone size, J gene, V gene, D gene, CDR3 protein, CDR3 DNA. A D gene is named only where the DNA matches it firmly. Size values are once, few and many counts, or a class for expanded clones, and some rows have none.

clone_size: .; j_call: TRBJ1-1; v_call: TRBV3-1/TRBV3-2; d_call: .; cdr3_aa: CASSPGMNTEAFF; cdr3_nt: TGTGCCAGCAGCCCGGGGATGAACACTGAAGCTTTCTTT
clone_size: once; j_call: TRBJ2-5; v_call: TRBV11-2; d_call: .; cdr3_aa: CASSLAQTETQYF; cdr3_nt: TGTGCCAGCAGCTTAGCACAGACGGAGACCCAGTACTTC
clone_size: once; j_call: TRBJ1-5; v_call: TRBV6-6; d_call: .; cdr3_aa: CASTPGEVMGNQPQHF; cdr3_nt: TGTGCCAGCACCCCCGGCGAGGTAATGGGCAATCAGCCCCAGCATTTT
clone_size: .; j_call: TRBJ2-3; v_call: TRBV5-1; d_call: .; cdr3_aa: CASSLRDLTDTQYF; cdr3_nt: TGCGCCAGCAGTTTGCGGGATCTCACAGATACGCAGTATTTT
clone_size: .; j_call: TRBJ2-3; v_call: TRBV4-1; d_call: TRBD2; cdr3_aa: CASSPRGLAGGPDTQYF; cdr3_nt: TGCGCCAGCAGCCCGAGGGGGCTAGCGGGGGGGCCCGATACGCAGTATTTT
clone_size: once; j_call: TRBJ1-5; v_call: TRBV4-2; d_call: TRBD1; cdr3_aa: CASSQDGHRGRNQPQHF; cdr3_nt: TGTGCCAGCAGCCAAGATGGGCACAGGGGACGCAATCAGCCCCAGCATTTT
clone_size: .; j_call: TRBJ2-7; v_call: TRBV11-2; d_call: TRBD2; cdr3_aa: CASSVRGLVFSYEQYF; cdr3_nt: TGTGCCAGCAGCGTACGGGGACTAGTATTCTCCTACGAGCAGTACTTC
clone_size: .; j_call: TRBJ1-4; v_call: TRBV5-1; d_call: TRBD1; cdr3_aa: CASRLGTGGLATNEKLFF; cdr3_nt: TGCGCCAGCAGGTTGGGGACAGGGGGACTCGCAACTAATGAAAAACTGTTTTTT
clone_size: .; j_call: TRBJ1-1; v_call: TRBV7-9; d_call: .; cdr3_aa: CASSGPGGETEAFF; cdr3_nt: TGTGCCAGCAGCGGCCCTGGGGGGGAGACTGAAGCTTTCTTT
clone_size: .; j_call: TRBJ2-7; v_call: TRBV18; d_call: TRBD2; cdr3_aa: CASSPTAGGRRSYEQYF; cdr3_nt: TGTGCCAGCTCACCAACAGCGGGGGGGCGGAGGTCCTACGAGCAGTACTTC
clone_size: .; j_call: TRBJ1-5; v_call: TRBV7-7; d_call: .; cdr3_aa: CASSFQGGGGQPQHF; cdr3_nt: TGTGCCAGCAGCTTTCAGGGAGGGGGTGGTCAGCCCCAGCATTTT
clone_size: .; j_call: TRBJ1-4; v_call: TRBV28; d_call: .; cdr3_aa: CASSSPERWEKLFF; cdr3_nt: TGTGCCAGCAGCTCCCCCGAGCGGTGGGAAAAACTGTTTTTT
clone_size: once; j_call: TRBJ2-7; v_call: TRBV7-2; d_call: TRBD2; cdr3_aa: CASSLVSGVTYEQYF; cdr3_nt: TGTGCCAGCAGCTTAGTGAGCGGGGTTACCTACGAGCAGTACTTC
clone_size: once; j_call: TRBJ2-3; v_call: TRBV10-1; d_call: .; cdr3_aa: CASSDTHTDTQYF; cdr3_nt: TGCGCCAGCAGCGACACCCACACAGATACGCAGTATTTT
clone_size: .; j_call: TRBJ2-5; v_call: TRBV3-1/TRBV3-2; d_call: .; cdr3_aa: CASSQDERRRTQYF; cdr3_nt: TGTGCCAGCAGCCAAGATGAGAGGAGGAGGACCCAGTACTTC
clone_size: once; j_call: TRBJ2-1; v_call: TRBV5-1; d_call: TRBD1; cdr3_aa: CASSSGTGGNEQFF; cdr3_nt: TGCGCCAGCAGCTCAGGGACAGGTGGAAATGAGCAGTTCTTC
clone_size: .; j_call: TRBJ2-2; v_call: TRBV9; d_call: .; cdr3_aa: CASSVGGGTGELFF; cdr3_nt: TGTGCCAGCAGCGTAGGGGGCGGTACCGGGGAGCTGTTTTTT